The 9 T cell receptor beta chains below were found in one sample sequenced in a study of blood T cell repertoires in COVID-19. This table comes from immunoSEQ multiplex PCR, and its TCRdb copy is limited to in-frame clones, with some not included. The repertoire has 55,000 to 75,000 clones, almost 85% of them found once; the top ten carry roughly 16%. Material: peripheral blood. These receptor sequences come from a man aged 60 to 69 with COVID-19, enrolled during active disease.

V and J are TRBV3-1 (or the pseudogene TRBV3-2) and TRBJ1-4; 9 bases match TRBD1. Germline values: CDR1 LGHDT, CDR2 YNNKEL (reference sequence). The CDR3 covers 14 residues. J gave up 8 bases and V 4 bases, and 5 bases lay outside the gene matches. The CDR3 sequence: CASSPGTGWEKLFF. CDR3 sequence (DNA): TGTGCCAGCAGCCCCGGGACAGGGTGGGAAAAACTGTTTTTT.

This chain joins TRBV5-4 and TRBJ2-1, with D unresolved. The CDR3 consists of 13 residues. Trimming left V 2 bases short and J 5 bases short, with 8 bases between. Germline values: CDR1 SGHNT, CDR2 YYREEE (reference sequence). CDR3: CASSFSVDNEQFF. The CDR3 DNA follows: TGTGCCAGCAGCTTCAGCGTTGACAATGAGCAGTTCTTC. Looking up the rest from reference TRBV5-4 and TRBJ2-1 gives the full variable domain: ETGVTQSPTHLIKTRGQQVTLRCSSQSGHNTVSWYQQALGQGPQFIFQYYREEENGRGNFPPRFSGLQFPNYSSELNVNALELDDSALYLCASSFSVDNEQFFGPGTRLTVL.

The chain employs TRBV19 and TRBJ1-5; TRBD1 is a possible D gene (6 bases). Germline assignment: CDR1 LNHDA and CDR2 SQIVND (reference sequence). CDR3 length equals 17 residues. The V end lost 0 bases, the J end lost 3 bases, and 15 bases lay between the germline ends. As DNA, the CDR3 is TGTGCCAGTAGTATAGATCGGGCAGGGGTTGACAATCAGCCCCAGCATTTT. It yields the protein CASSIDRAGVDNQPQHF. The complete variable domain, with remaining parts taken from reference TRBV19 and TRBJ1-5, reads DGGITQSPKYLFRKEGQNVTLSCEQNLNHDAMYWYRQDPGQGLRLIYYSQIVNDFQKGDIAEGYSVSREKKESFPLTVTSAQKNPTAFYLCASSIDRAGVDNQPQHFGDGTRLSIL.

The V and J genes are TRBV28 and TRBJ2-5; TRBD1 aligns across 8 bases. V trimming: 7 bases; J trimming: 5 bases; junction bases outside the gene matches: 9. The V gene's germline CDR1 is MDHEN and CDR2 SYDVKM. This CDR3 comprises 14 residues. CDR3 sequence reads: CASTAQGARETQYF. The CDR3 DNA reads TGTGCCAGCACCGCCCAGGGGGCTCGGGAGACCCAGTACTTC.

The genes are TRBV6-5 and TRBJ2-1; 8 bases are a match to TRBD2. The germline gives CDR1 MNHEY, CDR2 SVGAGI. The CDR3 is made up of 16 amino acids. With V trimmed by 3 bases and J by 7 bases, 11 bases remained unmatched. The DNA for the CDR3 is TGTGCCAGCAGTTATAGAGTAGCGGGATTGGGGAATGAGCAGTTCTTC. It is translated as CASSYRVAGLGNEQFF.

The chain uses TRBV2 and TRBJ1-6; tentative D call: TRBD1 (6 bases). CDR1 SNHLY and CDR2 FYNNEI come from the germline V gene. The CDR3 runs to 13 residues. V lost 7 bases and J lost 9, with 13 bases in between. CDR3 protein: CASMLEGGSPLHF. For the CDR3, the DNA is TGTGCCAGCATGTTGGAAGGGGGTTCACCCCTCCACTTT.

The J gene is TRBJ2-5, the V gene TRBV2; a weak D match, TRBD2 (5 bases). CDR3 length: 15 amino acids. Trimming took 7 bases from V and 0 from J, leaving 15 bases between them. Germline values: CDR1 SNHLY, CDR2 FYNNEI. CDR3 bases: TGTGCCAGCACCCTAGAAGGGAGCAACCAAGAGACCCAGTACTTC. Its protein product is CASTLEGSNQETQYF.

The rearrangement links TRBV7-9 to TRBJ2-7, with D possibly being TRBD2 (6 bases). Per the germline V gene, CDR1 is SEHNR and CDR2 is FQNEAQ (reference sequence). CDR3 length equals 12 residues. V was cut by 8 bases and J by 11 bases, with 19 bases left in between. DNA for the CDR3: TGTGCCAGCGCGGAGGGCCCCTTAAGCGAGTACTTC. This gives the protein CASAEGPLSEYF.

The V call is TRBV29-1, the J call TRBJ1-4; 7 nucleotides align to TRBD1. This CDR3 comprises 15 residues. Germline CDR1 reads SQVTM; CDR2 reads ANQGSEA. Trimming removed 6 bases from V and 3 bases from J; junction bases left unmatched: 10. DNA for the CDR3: TGCAGCGTCGTCCGACAGGGTTTAGCTAATGAAAAACTGTTTTTT. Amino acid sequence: CSVVRQGLANEKLFF.